Following are 26 T cell receptor beta chains from one sample sequenced in a study of identical twins (dated by TCRdb to the mid-2010s). Library method: 5' RACE. The reads were generated on an Illumina HiSeq 2000. In TCRdb, the public reads were trimmed at Q25 with fastp and aligned with MiXCR, with productive beta chains retained. Entries are consolidated by CDR3 protein sequence, retaining the most common genes and DNA. The sample data list approximately 300,000 distinct CDR3 sequences, and less than 9.5% of these were observed just once. Under 7.5% of the sample rests with the top ten. This sample was shared with a second study, whose subject was yellow fever vaccine responses in identical twins.

The sequenced material came from CD8+ T cells sorted from blood. The origin of the receptors is a woman under 30 in good health.

This clonotype was counted a few times. The chain joins TRBV12-3 or TRBV12-4 to TRBJ2-1; 10 bases line up with TRBD1. The V gene end was trimmed by 6 bases and the J gene end by 8 bases; junction bases not matched to a gene: 16. There are 17 residues in the CDR3. CDR3 coding DNA: TGTGCCAGCAGCTACTACCCGGGACAGGGGCTAGGCGATGAGCAGTTCTTC. Translating gives CASSYYPGQGLGDEQFF.

This clonotype occurred many times. This sequence joins TRBV4-3 and TRBJ2-7; D possibly corresponds to TRBD1 (5 bases). The germline V gene has CDR1 LGHNA and CDR2 YSLEER. This CDR3 has 15 residues. The V end lost 1 base, the J end lost 3 bases, and 13 bases lay between the germline ends. CDR3 in amino acids: CASSQGAGILYEQYF. For the CDR3, the DNA is TGCGCCAGCAGCCAAGGGGCAGGGATACTCTACGAGCAGTACTTC.

The rearrangement links TRBV2 to TRBJ1-1, with D unclear. Germline lookup yields CDR1 SNHLY and CDR2 FYNNEI. The CDR3 is 12 residues long. V was pared by 8 bases and J by 0 bases, with 7 bases between. Here the CDR3 DNA reads TGTGCCAGCGGAACTCTGAACACTGAAGCTTTCTTT. Residues: CASGTLNTEAFF.

The V call is TRBV6-1, the J call TRBJ2-7; 10 bases agree with TRBD1. The CDR3 extends over 16 amino acids. After removal of 6 bases from V and 6 bases from J, the junction contained 14 bases not matched to a gene. Germline V gene lookup returns CDR1 MNHNS and CDR2 SASEGT. The CDR3 region is CASSFTTGTGVFEQYF. CDR3 coding DNA: TGTGCCAGCAGCTTTACGACGGGGACAGGGGTCTTCGAGCAGTACTTC.

The chain is built from TRBV6-2 or TRBV6-3 and TRBJ1-1, with D perhaps TRBD1 (5 bases). The CDR3 runs to 13 residues. V lost 7 bases and J lost 3, with 12 bases in between. Germline CDR1 reads MNHEY; CDR2 reads SVGEGT. The CDR3 is CASTGLLDTEAFF. The CDR3 DNA reads TGTGCCAGCACAGGGCTTCTTGACACTGAAGCTTTCTTT.

This clonotype has at least ten counts. The V gene is TRBV6-2 or TRBV6-3, the J gene TRBJ2-5, with 7 bases fitting TRBD1. The V gene's germline CDR1 is MNHEY and CDR2 SVGEGT. V gave up 8 bases and J gave up 3 bases; unmatched junction bases: 6. The CDR3 is 13 residues long. CDR3 loop: CASGNDREETQYF. The CDR3 DNA reads TGTGCCAGCGGCAACGACAGGGAAGAGACCCAGTACTTC.

This clonotype appeared a few times. This chain joins TRBV6-1 and TRBJ2-1; tentative D call: TRBD1 (6 bases). The CDR3 has 13 amino acids. CDR1 MNHNS and CDR2 SASEGT come from the germline V gene. Trimming cost V 6 bases and J 4 bases, with 10 bases left between them. CDR3 in amino acids: CASSPGEYNEQFF. CDR3 coding DNA: TGTGCCAGCAGCCCAGGGGAGTACAATGAGCAGTTCTTC.

At least ten counts were recorded for this clonotype. The chain joins TRBV12-3 or TRBV12-4 to TRBJ2-5; D unresolved. This CDR3 contains 11 residues. Trimming removed 5 bases from V and 7 bases from J, with 8 bases in between. This CDR3 reads CASSASGTQYF. CDR3 in DNA: TGTGCCAGCAGTGCCTCGGGGACCCAGTACTTC.

The rearrangement links TRBV27 to TRBJ2-1, with a tentative D call TRBD1 (6 bases). The CDR3 is 15 residues long. V lost 2 bases and J 0 bases, leaving 8 bases between the germline ends. CDR1 is MNHEY and CDR2 is SMNVEV in the germline V gene (reference sequence). DNA of the CDR3: TGTGCCAGCAGTTTAAACAGGGACTCCTACAATGAGCAGTTCTTC. This codes for CASSLNRDSYNEQFF.

This clonotype was seen ten or more times. The V call is TRBV6-5, the J call TRBJ2-3; TRBD1 matches 10 bases. The CDR3 spans 15 residues. From germline, CDR1 is MNHEY and CDR2 SVGAGI. Unmatched junction bases numbered 6, after V lost 4 bases and J lost 5 bases. The CDR3 DNA reads TGTGCCAGCAGTTTCCAGACAGGGGGCAGAGATACGCAGTATTTT. Amino acid sequence: CASSFQTGGRDTQYF.

A few counts support this clonotype. V and J are TRBV11-2 and TRBJ2-1, with TRBD2 matching over 10 bases. This CDR3 has 18 amino acids. The J segment lost 5 bases and the V segment lost 1 base, leaving 11 bases of the junction unmatched. Germline-derived CDR1 and CDR2 are SGHAT and FQNNGV. CDR3 in amino acids: CASSLVTTSGFSHNEQFF. The CDR3, as DNA: TGTGCCAGCAGCTTAGTCACGACTAGCGGGTTTTCCCACAATGAGCAGTTCTTC.

This clonotype has just a few counts. The genes are TRBV11-2 and TRBJ2-3, with a weak D call TRBD2 (5 bases). The CDR3 spans 16 residues. The V end was cut by 5 bases, the J end by 0 bases, with 15 bases between. Germline assignment: CDR1 SGHAT and CDR2 FQNNGV. Here the CDR3 reads CASSVYGMTSTDTQYF. As DNA, the CDR3 is TGTGCCAGCAGCGTTTACGGGATGACTAGCACAGATACGCAGTATTTT.

The gene calls are TRBV15 and TRBJ2-2; 9 nucleotides line up with TRBD1. The CDR3 totals 17 residues. Losses at the gene ends were 0 bases for V and 5 bases for J; bases not matched to a gene: 7. The germline gives CDR1 LNHNV, CDR2 YYDKDF (reference sequence). The CDR3 coding sequence is TGTGCCACCAGCAGAGATTGGGGACAGGGAGAGACCGGGGAGCTGTTTTTT. Its protein product is CATSRDWGQGETGELFF.

This clonotype was recorded at least ten times. The rearrangement joins TRBV29-1 to TRBJ2-1; maybe TRBD1 (5 bases). Trimming cost V 4 bases and J 4 bases, with 20 bases left between them. This CDR3 is 16 amino acids long. Germline CDR1 and CDR2: SQVTM and ANQGSEA. DNA for the CDR3: TGCAGCGTTGGAGGACACCAATCGGGCCAATACAATGAGCAGTTCTTC. It yields the protein CSVGGHQSGQYNEQFF.

In its sample, this clonotype was seen many times. The rearrangement joins TRBV4-3 to TRBJ2-2; no clear D. Germline CDR1 and CDR2: LGHNA and YSLEER. Trimming removed 0 bases at V and 1 base at J, with 12 bases between. CDR3 length equals 17 residues. The chain's CDR3 is CASSQDWLAGNTGELFF. In nucleotides, the CDR3 is TGCGCCAGCAGCCAAGACTGGTTGGCAGGGAACACCGGGGAGCTGTTTTTT.

This clonotype has just a few counts. This chain uses TRBV27 with TRBJ2-7; the D gene is possibly TRBD2 (6 bases). V lost 0 bases, J lost 6 bases, and 9 bases lay in between. The germline gives CDR1 MNHEY, CDR2 SMNVEV (reference sequence). CDR3 size: 13 residues. In DNA, the CDR3 is TGTGCCAGCAGTTTATCGATCGGGGGCGAGCAGTACTTC. It yields the protein CASSLSIGGEQYF.

In this sample, this clonotype turned up a few times. The chain joins TRBV20-1 to TRBJ2-7, with D uncertain. In germline, CDR1 is DFQATT, CDR2 SNEGSKA (reference sequence). Trimming took 0 bases from V and 5 from J, leaving 17 bases between them. The CDR3 runs 15 residues. The CDR3 loop is CSARDLGYSNHEQYF. The CDR3 DNA reads as TGCAGTGCTAGAGATCTGGGTTACTCGAACCACGAGCAGTACTTC.

This clonotype appeared a few times. The chain joins TRBV29-1 to TRBJ2-5, with D tentatively TRBD1 (5 bases). V shed 4 bases and J shed 2 bases, with 14 bases lying between them. The germline CDR1 and CDR2 sequences are SQVTM and ANQGSEA. The CDR3 runs 14 residues. In DNA form, the CDR3 reads TGCAGCGTTGGGGCTCTCGACAGTCAAGAGACCCAGTACTTC. The encoded protein is CSVGALDSQETQYF.

This clonotype has just a few counts. This chain uses TRBV20-1 with TRBJ1-1; no reliable D call. V shed 4 bases and J shed 1 base, with 10 bases lying between them. The germline CDR1 and CDR2 sequences are DFQATT and SNEGSKA (reference sequence). The length of the CDR3 is 13 residues. For the CDR3, the DNA is TGCAGTGCTAAACCTCTGGGGAACACTGAAGCTTTCTTT. Amino acids: CSAKPLGNTEAFF.

This clonotype appeared a few times. V is TRBV12-3 or TRBV12-4 and J is TRBJ2-3, with 7 nucleotides matching TRBD2. Trimming took 10 bases from V and 2 from J; bases not matched to a gene: 9. The CDR3 is 14 residues long. The CDR3 spells CATPSTSATDTQYF. The CDR3 DNA follows: TGTGCCACCCCGTCAACTAGCGCCACAGATACGCAGTATTTT.

This clonotype came up many times. This chain joins TRBV20-1 and TRBJ2-1, with D hard to call. The germline V and J ends were trimmed by 6 bases and 7 bases, with 16 bases remaining between them. CDR1 DFQATT and CDR2 SNEGSKA come from the germline V gene (reference sequence). The CDR3 runs 13 residues. In DNA, the CDR3 is TGCAGTGCAGACGGTGCTATTGGGAATGAGCAGTTCTTC. As protein: CSADGAIGNEQFF.

This clonotype showed up just a few times. The chain employs TRBV4-3 and TRBJ2-3, with D possibly being TRBD1 (7 bases). CDR1 and CDR2 from the germline V gene are LGHNA and YSLEER. Trimming took 0 bases from V and 1 from J, leaving 20 bases between them. The CDR3 spans 19 residues. The DNA for the CDR3 is TGCGCCAGCAGCCAAGAAAGGGCACAGGGGAGGTTCGGCACAGATACGCAGTATTTT. This gives the protein CASSQERAQGRFGTDTQYF.

At least ten counts were recorded for this clonotype. The chain carries TRBV4-3 and TRBJ1-1; D is possibly TRBD1 (5 bases). The CDR3 is made up of 16 amino acids. Trimming stripped 1 base from V and 0 bases from J, with 12 bases between. Germline V CDR1 and CDR2: LGHNA, YSLEER. CDR3 protein: CASSQVSGPLNTEAFF. The CDR3 DNA sequence: TGCGCCAGCAGCCAAGTTTCGGGACCGTTGAACACTGAAGCTTTCTTT.

This chain links TRBV11-3 with TRBJ2-1; unclear D gene. V shed 3 bases and J shed 10 bases, with 13 bases lying between them. This CDR3 has 13 amino acids. CDR1 is SGHNT, CDR2 YENEEA, per germline. The CDR3 reads CASSFPGRREQFF. Written as DNA, the CDR3 is TGTGCCAGCAGCTTCCCTGGGCGTCGGGAGCAGTTCTTC. The entire variable domain, with the rest obtained from reference TRBV11-3 and TRBJ2-1, is as follows: EAGVVQSPRYKIIEKKQPVAFWCNPISGHNTLYWYLQNLGQGPELLIRYENEEAVDDSQLPKDRFSAERLKGVDSTLKIQPAELGDSAVYLCASSFPGRREQFFGPGTRLTVL.

A few counts support this clonotype. This sequence joins TRBV6-1 and TRBJ2-3; 8 bases are a match to TRBD1. This CDR3 contains 14 residues. Losses at the gene ends were 6 bases for V and 2 bases for J; bases not matched to a gene: 4. Germline values: CDR1 MNHNS, CDR2 SASEGT. The CDR3 DNA sequence: TGTGCCAGCAGCGAGGACAGGGTCACAGATACGCAGTATTTT. Protein product: CASSEDRVTDTQYF.

The chain recombines TRBV6-2 or TRBV6-3 with TRBJ2-3, with 14 bases identical to TRBD2. The CDR3 runs to 20 residues. CDR1 and CDR2 (germline): MNHEY, SVGEGT. J lost 5 bases, V lost 2 bases, and 15 bases had no gene match. CDR3 residues: CASSYPQTGTSGSHIDTQYF. CDR3 in DNA: TGTGCCAGCAGTTACCCGCAAACCGGGACTAGCGGGAGTCATATAGATACGCAGTATTTT.